This T cell receptor (beta chain) was sequenced in a study of T cells after yellow fever vaccination. Study-wide points: A large majority of primary-vaccination clones showed up again after the booster (approximately 96% CD4, 88% CD8). A limited proportion of clonotypes was detected within both the CD4 and CD8 compartments.

This clonotype occurred many times. No antigen is known for it. A 5'RACE template-switching step, the method used to make TCR cDNA, added a universal primer site and UMIs. TCRdb passed the 5' RACE reads through MiXCR, listing each CDR3 protein once. The sample has 200,000 to 300,000 distinct CDR3 sequences, 6.5% to 7.5% seen once; the top ten hold approximately 1%. The sequence was collected from a man aged 25 to 45 who received the YFV17D yellow fever vaccine. The sequenced sample was CD4+ T cells sorted from PBMCs, obtained on the day of the yellow fever booster vaccination.

The CDR3 bases are TGTGCCAGCAGGGGACTCTTCACCGGGGAGCTGTTTTTT. It codes for CASRGLFTGELFF. The rearrangement joins TRBV6-6 to TRBJ2-2; TRBD2 is a possible D gene (6 bases). The CDR3 loop spans 13 amino acids. Germline V gene data show CDR1 as MNHNY and CDR2 as SVGAGI (reference sequence). V was cut by 6 bases and J by 4 bases, with 9 bases left in between.